The entry below describes one T cell receptor (beta chain). The antigen is not known. 5'RACE template switching with UMIs generated TCR beta cDNA. TCRdb reprocessed the 5' RACE reads; each CDR3 protein has one entry and no DNA is given. The sample holds 550,000 or so distinct CDR3 sequences. This CDR3 has 14 amino acids. Germline V gene sequence: CDR1 MNHEY, CDR2 SVGAGI. This sample stems from a study of T cells expressing NK-cell markers. Overall study context: Eight donors were sequenced, of whom seven were HCMV-seropositive, while the remaining one was HCMV-seronegative.

Study observations and caveats: Uncertainty persisted over the HCMV specificity of expanded NKG2C+ T cell clones.

The source material was blood T cells: a sorted CD56 or NKG2C T cell subset, CD4+ or CD8+ T cells, or bulk PBMC T cells (not recorded which). The source of this sequence is a man between 18 and 29 years old in good health. V usage is TRBV6-5 and J usage is TRBJ1-3. The CDR3 reads CASSYSGLGNTIYF.